Following are 13 T cell receptor beta chains from one sample sequenced in a study of human T cells and chemical hapten exposure. TCRdb ran MiXCR on the RACE reads and lists one entry per CDR3 protein. Of some 180,000 distinct CDR3 sequences in the sample, approximately 24% are singletons; the top ten hold 2% to 2.5%. Time point meaning: patch test 3, about 24 weeks after DPC sensitization. Sample treatment: therapeutic diphenylcyclopropenone sensitization with weekly scalp DPC. The material sequenced was whole blood, taken in connection with sensitization to the hapten diphenylcyclopropenone (DPC). These receptors came from a woman aged 40 to 50 with alopecia areata. Some clones in this sample may be carry-over from other donors' samples.

This clonotype was recorded a few times. The rearrangement uses TRBV6-1 and TRBJ1-5, with a tentative D call TRBD1 (6 bases). Trimming pared 4 bases from V and 0 bases from J, leaving 10 bases between. Looked up from germline, CDR1 is MNHNS and CDR2 is SASEGT. This CDR3 contains 15 residues. This CDR3 reads CASSARGYSNQPQHF. CDR3 in DNA: TGTGCCAGCAGTGCCAGGGGCTATAGCAATCAGCCCCAGCATTTT.

On this clonotype itself: A much larger clone is a single base away; this may be a read error. V gene TRBV29-1 combines with J gene TRBJ1-1; TRBD1 matches 11 bases. From germline, CDR1 is SQVTM and CDR2 ANQGSEA. The CDR3 sequence is 13 residues long. CDR3 in amino acids: CSGTGGASAEAYF. In DNA form, the CDR3 reads TGCAGCGGGACAGGGGGCGCATCAGCTGAAGCTTACTTT.

This clonotype has a handful of counts. The gene calls are TRBV28 and TRBJ2-6; D unresolved. The germline CDR1 and CDR2 sequences are MDHEN and SYDVKM. The V and J ends lost 6 bases and 1 base respectively, with 10 bases between them. The CDR3 sequence is 15 residues long. The CDR3 DNA sequence: TGTGCCAGCAGCCCCCAGTTTTCTGGGGCCAACGTCCTGACTTTC. Translating it yields CASSPQFSGANVLTF. Full variable domain (remainder filled in from reference TRBV28 and TRBJ2-6): DVKVTQSSRYLVKRTGEKVFLECVQDMDHENMFWYRQDPGLGLRLIYFSYDVKMKEKGDIPEGYSVSREKKERFSLILESASTNQTSMYLCASSPQFSGANVLTFGAGSRLTVL.

This clonotype was seen just once. This chain links TRBV6-5 with TRBJ1-5; D call uncertain. Germline V gene lookup returns CDR1 MNHEY and CDR2 SVGAGI. Trimming left V 0 bases short and J 6 bases short, with 9 bases between. The CDR3 totals 14 residues. The CDR3 protein is CASSYSLGIQPQHF. The DNA for the CDR3 is TGTGCCAGCAGTTACTCGTTGGGAATTCAGCCCCAGCATTTT.

The sample holds a few counts of this clonotype. This chain links TRBV29-1 with TRBJ2-1, with 9 positions matching TRBD1. V trimming: 3 bases; J trimming: 7 bases; junction bases outside the gene matches: 4. Germline V CDR1 and CDR2: SQVTM, ANQGSEA. The CDR3 is 13 amino acids. The CDR3 loop is CSVDRQGGNEQFF. The CDR3 DNA reads as TGCAGCGTTGACAGACAGGGGGGGAATGAGCAGTTCTTC.

This chain links TRBV5-1 with TRBJ2-5; tentatively, D is TRBD1 or TRBD2 (5 bases each). The CDR3 contains 14 residues. The V end lost 3 bases, the J end lost 0 bases, and 9 bases lay between the germline ends. Germline assignment: CDR1 SGHRS and CDR2 YFSETQ. The CDR3 spells CASSSGPHQETQYF. The CDR3 region has the DNA TGCGCCAGCAGCTCGGGACCTCACCAAGAGACCCAGTACTTC.

This clonotype came up many times. This sequence joins TRBV20-1 and TRBJ2-7; D uncertain. The CDR3 has 11 residues. Trimming removed 3 bases at V and 3 bases at J, with 6 bases between. CDR1 DFQATT and CDR2 SNEGSKA come from the germline V gene (reference sequence). CDR3 sequence (DNA): TGCAGTGCTAGGGAAAGCTACGAGCAGTACTTC. Protein product: CSARESYEQYF.

The CDR3 DNA reads TGCAGTGCTAGAGATACCCAGACTAACTATGGCTACACCTTC. This sequence encodes CSARDTQTNYGYTF. The chain employs TRBV20-1 and TRBJ1-2; D not resolved. Germline V CDR1 and CDR2: DFQATT, SNEGSKA (reference sequence). V shed 0 bases and J shed 0 bases, with 8 bases lying between them. The CDR3 runs to 14 residues.

The chain joins TRBV6-1 to TRBJ2-3, with D possibly TRBD1 on 5 matching bases. This CDR3 has 13 residues. Germline V CDR1 and CDR2: MNHNS, SASEGT. Between the trimmed V and J ends, which lost 1 base and 3 bases, there was a span of 5 bases. The CDR3 loop reads CASSEGQTDTQYF. The DNA for the CDR3 is TGTGCCAGCAGTGAAGGACAGACAGATACGCAGTATTTT.

The chain carries TRBV7-2 and TRBJ2-5; 15 bases are shared with TRBD2. Germline V gives CDR1 SGHTA, CDR2 FQGNSA. This CDR3 comprises 17 residues. Trimming took 1 base from V and 5 from J; bases not matched to a gene: 5. The CDR3 loop reads CASSLGTSGRANETQYF. The CDR3, as DNA: TGTGCCAGCAGCTTAGGGACTAGCGGGAGGGCCAATGAGACCCAGTACTTC.

This chain uses TRBV6-5 with TRBJ1-5; D call uncertain. The CDR3 length is 15 residues. The germline V and J ends were trimmed by 5 bases and 2 bases, with 13 bases remaining between them. Germline CDR1 reads MNHEY; CDR2 reads SVGAGI. CDR3 region: CASSPLGRGNQPQHF. The CDR3 nucleotides are TGTGCCAGCAGTCCCTTAGGACGGGGCAATCAGCCCCAGCATTTT.

This clonotype has a handful of counts. This chain uses TRBV4-3 with TRBJ2-7, with 7 bases that match TRBD1. This CDR3 comprises 15 residues. The V gene's germline CDR1 is LGHNA and CDR2 YSLEER. V lost 1 base and J lost 4; bases outside the gene matches: 7. CDR3 region: CASSQVYRGEYEQYF. The CDR3 DNA follows: TGCGCCAGCAGCCAAGTTTACAGGGGAGAGTACGAGCAGTACTTC.

There are a few counts of this clonotype. V gene TRBV7-8 combines with J gene TRBJ1-6, with TRBD1 identical over 8 bases. Germline CDR1 SGHVS, CDR2 FQNEAQ. The ends lost 4 bases at V and 11 bases at J; junction bases unmatched: 4. CDR3 size: 13 residues. The CDR3 DNA is TGTGCCAGCAGCTATACAGGGGGGGCACCCCTCCACTTT. Its translation is CASSYTGGAPLHF.